What follows are 18 T cell receptor beta chains derived from one specimen sequenced in a study of regulatory T cells in long-lasting Graves disease. Documented time point: persistent/refractory GD, antithyroid drugs over 5 years with positive TRAb. Making the TCR library involved RNA that had been extracted from PBMCs. Combining iRepertoire HTBI primers with Arm-PCR of CDR3 regions, the authors built TCR beta libraries. MiXCR was run by TCRdb on the multiplex PCR reads, yielding one entry per CDR3 protein. The sample yields some 470,000 distinct CDR3 sequences, around a fifth seen once. The sample consisted of peripheral blood mononuclear cells (PBMCs), taken when the disease was refractory, from a patient treated with antithyroid drugs. The receptor source for this set is a female donor with Graves disease.

This clonotype came up a few times. The V call is TRBV10-3, the J call TRBJ2-7; D possibly corresponds to TRBD2 (6 bases). V lost 3 bases and J 2 bases, leaving 11 bases between the germline ends. The CDR3 runs to 14 residues. The germline V gene has CDR1 ENHRY and CDR2 SYGVKD. CDR3 sequence (DNA): TGTGCCATCAGTGATCCGGGGGAAACCTACGAGCAGTACTTC. Its translation: CAISDPGETYEQYF.

The chain employs TRBV7-9 and TRBJ1-3; no definite D call. This CDR3 comprises 17 residues. The germline gives CDR1 SEHNR, CDR2 FQNEAQ (reference sequence). The V gene lost 0 bases and the J gene lost 2 bases, with 14 bases spanning the gap. This chain's CDR3 is CASSLAMGVQTGNTIYF. CDR3 nucleotide sequence: TGTGCCAGCAGCTTAGCCATGGGTGTCCAGACTGGAAACACCATATATTTT.

This chain connects TRBV5-1 to TRBJ2-5, with D possibly matching TRBD1 (5 bases). The CDR3 length is 13 residues. CDR1 and CDR2 from the germline V gene are SGHRS and YFSETQ. V was pared by 2 bases and J by 4 bases, with 9 bases between. CDR3 residues: CASSLEGAETQYF. Here the CDR3 DNA reads TGCGCCAGCAGCTTAGAAGGGGCAGAGACCCAGTACTTC. Variable domain in full (rest from reference TRBV5-1 and TRBJ2-5): KAGVTQTPRYLIKTRGQQVTLSCSPISGHRSVSWYQQTPGQGLQFLFEYFSETQRNKGNFPGRFSGRQFSNSRSEMNVSTLELGDSALYLCASSLEGAETQYFGPGTRLLVL.

V gene TRBV11-2 combines with J gene TRBJ2-3; D is unclear. The CDR3 runs to 13 residues. In germline, CDR1 is SGHAT, CDR2 FQNNGV. Trimming shortened V by 5 bases and J by 0 bases, and 6 bases separated the two germline ends. DNA of the CDR3: TGTGCCAGCAGCCCGGAGAGCACAGATACGCAGTATTTT. Encoded protein: CASSPESTDTQYF.

Many counts were recorded for this clonotype. This chain joins TRBV12-5 and TRBJ2-5; TRBD2 aligns across 9 bases. The CDR3 runs 15 residues. Germline loops: CDR1 LGHNT, CDR2 FRNRAP. After removal of 3 bases from V and 2 bases from J, the junction contained 4 bases not matched to a gene. DNA of the CDR3: TGTGCTAGTGGTTTAACTAGCGGGCTGCAAGAGACCCAGTACTTC. This translates into CASGLTSGLQETQYF.

Details on this clonotype: A read error may explain this, as a much larger clone is one base away. This chain connects TRBV13 to TRBJ2-5; D is perhaps TRBD1 or TRBD2 (7 bases each). CDR1 PRHDT and CDR2 FYEKMQ come from the germline V gene (reference sequence). The CDR3 is 15 amino acids. The V gene lost 5 bases and the J gene lost 9 bases, with 22 bases spanning the gap. CDR3 sequence (DNA): TGTGCCAGCAGCGTGGGAGGGGGCTTTCAGGAGGCCCAGTACTTC. Its protein is CASSVGGGFQEAQYF.

This chain connects TRBV9 to TRBJ1-1; D call uncertain. This CDR3 has 16 residues. V lost 3 bases to trimming and J lost 3 bases, with 18 bases between them. Germline CDR1 is SGDLS and CDR2 is YYNGEE. CDR3 region: CASSASAGEIDTEAFF. The CDR3 bases are TGTGCCAGCAGCGCCTCAGCCGGGGAGATCGACACTGAAGCTTTCTTT.

This clonotype was picked up a small number of times. The chain combines TRBV10-3 with TRBJ1-5; TRBD1 matches 7 bases. CDR3 length equals 14 residues. The junction had 7 bases not matched to a gene; V was cut back by 10 bases and J by 1 base. CDR1 is ENHRY and CDR2 is SYGVKD in the germline V gene. CDR3 sequence (DNA): TGTGCCACCAACGGACAGGAGAGCAATCAGCCCCAGCATTTT. Translation: CATNGQESNQPQHF.

Only a few counts were recorded for this clonotype. The chain carries TRBV5-1 and TRBJ2-2; D perhaps matches TRBD2 (5 bases). V was shortened by 6 bases and J by 2 bases, with 11 bases between the two germline ends. The CDR3 is made up of 14 amino acids. The germline gives CDR1 SGHRS, CDR2 YFSETQ. In DNA, the CDR3 is TGCGCCAGCAAGAGGGATGGAAACACCGGGGAGCTGTTTTTT. Protein sequence: CASKRDGNTGELFF.

The V and J genes are TRBV5-1 and TRBJ1-2, with D maybe TRBD1 (6 bases). Germline-derived CDR1 and CDR2 are SGHRS and YFSETQ. Deletions cut 2 bases from V and 8 bases from J, with 16 bases between. The CDR3 extends over 14 amino acids. For the CDR3, the DNA is TGCGCCAGCAGCTTACGAGGGGGGGCGGACGGCTACACCTTC. It encodes CASSLRGGADGYTF. The full variable domain, with the rest looked up from reference TRBV5-1 and TRBJ1-2, is KAGVTQTPRYLIKTRGQQVTLSCSPISGHRSVSWYQQTPGQGLQFLFEYFSETQRNKGNFPGRFSGRQFSNSRSEMNVSTLELGDSALYLCASSLRGGADGYTFGSGTRLTVV.

This clonotype appeared many times. The rearrangement joins TRBV28 to TRBJ2-5, with D hard to call. Trimming took 6 bases from V and 4 from J, leaving 12 bases between them. Germline V gene lookup returns CDR1 MDHEN and CDR2 SYDVKM. The CDR3 length is 13 residues. For the CDR3, the DNA is TGTGCCAGCAGCCCCGCTCGTAGAGAGACCCAGTACTTC. It encodes CASSPARRETQYF.

The genes are TRBV9 and TRBJ2-7; perhaps D is TRBD1 or TRBD2 (6 bases each). Trimming stripped 4 bases from V and 3 bases from J, with 14 bases between. The CDR3 is 14 amino acids. The germline CDR1 and CDR2 sequences are SGDLS and YYNGEE. The chain's CDR3 is CASSPGGGGYEQYF. The CDR3 region has the DNA TGTGCCAGCAGCCCCGGTGGAGGGGGCTACGAGCAGTACTTC.

The chain combines TRBV5-1 with TRBJ1-2; TRBD1 matches at 7 bases. The V and J ends lost 3 bases and 5 bases, in that order; junction bases with no gene match: 13. The CDR3 runs 16 residues. CDR1 is SGHRS and CDR2 is YFSETQ in the germline V gene. DNA of the CDR3: TGCGCCAGCAGCTCTCCGGGTAGACAGGGTGGATATGGCTACACCTTC. It translates to CASSSPGRQGGYGYTF.

The J gene is TRBJ2-7, the V gene TRBV5-1; D is perhaps TRBD2 (5 bases). V was trimmed by 7 bases and J by 5 bases, leaving 22 bases between them. Germline CDR1 SGHRS, CDR2 YFSETQ. The CDR3 is 15 residues long. CDR3 bases: TGCGCCAGCGCAACGGGTGGACTGGCGTTCGACGAGCAGTACTTC. Translated: CASATGGLAFDEQYF.

This rearrangement joins TRBV11-2 to TRBJ1-1; D gene uncertain. The V end lost 4 bases, the J end lost 4 bases, and 10 bases lay between the germline ends. Germline loops: CDR1 SGHAT, CDR2 FQNNGV. The CDR3 totals 13 residues. CDR3 DNA sequence: TGTGCCAGCAGCTACTCGTTGGGCACTGAAGCTTTCTTT. It yields the protein CASSYSLGTEAFF.

Of note for this clonotype: The junction departs from the called germline gene at one end, perhaps through a read error. The CDR3 is CASSIRVRIENTEASF. The CDR3 DNA is TGTGCCAGTAGTATAAGGGTTCGGATCGAGAACACTGAAGCTTCCTTT. The rearrangement uses TRBV19 and TRBJ1-1, with unresolved D. The germline gives CDR1 LNHDA, CDR2 SQIVND (reference sequence). This CDR3 has 16 residues. The complete variable domain, with remaining parts taken from reference TRBV19 and TRBJ1-1, reads DGGITQSPKYLFRKEGQNVTLSCEQNLNHDAMYWYRQDPGQGLRLIYYSQIVNDFQKGDIAEGYSVSREKKESFPLTVTSAQKNPTAFYLCASSIRVRIENTEASFGQGTRLTVV.

There are many counts of this clonotype. The chain is built from TRBV6-1 and TRBJ1-1; D is uncertain. Germline assignment: CDR1 MNHNS and CDR2 SASEGT. The CDR3 loop spans 15 amino acids. Deletions cut 5 bases from V and 3 bases from J, with 16 bases between. CDR3 DNA: TGTGCCAGCAGTACCCGACCCGAAGGGTACACTGAAGCTTTCTTT. Protein sequence: CASSTRPEGYTEAFF.

The chain has TRBV5-5 and TRBJ2-1; D unresolved. Germline CDR1 is SGHKS and CDR2 is YYEKEE (reference sequence). Between the trimmed V and J ends, which lost 0 bases and 0 bases, there was a span of 10 bases. The CDR3 sequence is 16 residues long. The CDR3 here is CASSLAVQSSYNEQFF. CDR3 bases: TGTGCCAGCAGCTTGGCGGTGCAAAGCTCCTACAATGAGCAGTTCTTC.